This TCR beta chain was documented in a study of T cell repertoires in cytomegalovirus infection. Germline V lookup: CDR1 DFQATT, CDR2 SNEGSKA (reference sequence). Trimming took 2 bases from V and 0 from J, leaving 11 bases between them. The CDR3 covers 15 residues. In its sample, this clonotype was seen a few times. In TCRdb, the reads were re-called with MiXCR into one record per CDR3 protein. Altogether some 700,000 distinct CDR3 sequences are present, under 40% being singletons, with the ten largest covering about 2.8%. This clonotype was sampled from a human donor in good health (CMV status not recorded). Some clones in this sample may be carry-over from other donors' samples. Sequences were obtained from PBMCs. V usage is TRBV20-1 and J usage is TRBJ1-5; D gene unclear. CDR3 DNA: TGCAGTGCTAGATTGGACCCAAATAGCAATCAGCCCCAGCATTTT. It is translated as CSARLDPNSNQPQHF.